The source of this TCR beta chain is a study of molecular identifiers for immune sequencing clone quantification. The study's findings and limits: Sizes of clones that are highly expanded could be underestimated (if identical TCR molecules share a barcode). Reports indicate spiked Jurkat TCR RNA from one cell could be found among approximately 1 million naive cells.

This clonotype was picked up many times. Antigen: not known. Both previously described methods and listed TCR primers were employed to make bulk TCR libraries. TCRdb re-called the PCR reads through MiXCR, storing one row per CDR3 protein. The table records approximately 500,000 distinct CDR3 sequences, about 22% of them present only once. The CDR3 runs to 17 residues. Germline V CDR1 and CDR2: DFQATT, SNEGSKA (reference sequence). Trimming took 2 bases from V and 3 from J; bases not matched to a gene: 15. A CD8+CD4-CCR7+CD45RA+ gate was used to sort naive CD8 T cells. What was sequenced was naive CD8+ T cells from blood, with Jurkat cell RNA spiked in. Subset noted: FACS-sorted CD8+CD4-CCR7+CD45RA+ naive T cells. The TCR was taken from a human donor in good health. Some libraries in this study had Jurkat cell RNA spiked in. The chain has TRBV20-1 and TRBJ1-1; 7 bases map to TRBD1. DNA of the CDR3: TGCAGTGCTAGAAAGAATGACAGGGTGAGTTGGGACACTGAAGCTTTCTTT. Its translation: CSARKNDRVSWDTEAFF.